The clone carrying this TCR beta chain was recorded a few times. Antigen: not known. TCRdb processed the 5' RACE reads anew with MiXCR; each CDR3 protein has one entry. The profile covers a few hundred thousand distinct CDR3 sequences, with around 3.9% appearing a single time and around 22% taken by the ten largest. This record belongs to a study of T cells after yellow fever vaccination. Findings and caveats of the study: It was the secondary response that reached its peak faster, day 5 versus 15, but it was weaker. Clones that expanded after primary vaccination mostly reappeared after the booster (96% CD4, approximately 85% CD8).

Source: PBMCs, taken on the day of the yellow fever booster vaccination. The receptor was derived from a young man who received the YFV17D yellow fever vaccine.

CDR3 protein: CASSPRGGQEAYGYTF. CDR3 DNA sequence: TGTGCCAGCAGCCCTAGGGGGGGACAGGAAGCCTATGGCTACACCTTC. The V and J genes are TRBV7-2 and TRBJ1-2; 8 bases match TRBD1. From germline, CDR1 is SGHTA and CDR2 FQGNSA. V dropped 5 bases and J dropped 4; count of bases not matched to a gene: 12. The CDR3 consists of 16 residues.